The 9 T cell receptor beta chains in this list originate from one sample, sequenced in a study of cytomegalovirus exposure and HLA in healthy donors. Primers included in the PCR were 60 Vbeta and 13 Jbeta primers. Assay: immunoSEQ multiplex PCR; the TCRdb copy retains only in-frame clones and omits some. The sample yields under 140,000 clones, about 80% seen once. Sequencing input: PBMCs. These receptors were collected from a man in his thirties or forties in good health and CMV-seropositive.

The chain combines TRBV29-1 with TRBJ1-2; maybe TRBD1 (5 bases). The CDR3 has 12 amino acids. Trimming left V 4 bases short and J 4 bases short, with 10 bases between. Germline V gene data show CDR1 as SQVTM and CDR2 as ANQGSEA. The DNA of the CDR3 is TGCAGCGTTGGGGGCTACGCCTATGGCTACACCTTC. The encoded protein is CSVGGYAYGYTF.

In DNA form, the CDR3 reads TGTGCCAGCAGCCCCGGGGCAGGGGGCCGACGGCCGAGCTCTGGGGCCAACGTCCTGACTTTC. The encoded protein is CASSPGAGGRRPSSGANVLTF. The chain joins TRBV9 to TRBJ2-6; 8 positions agree with TRBD1. This CDR3 spans 21 amino acids. The germline V gene has CDR1 SGDLS and CDR2 YYNGEE. J gave up 0 bases and V 4 bases, and 18 bases lay outside the gene matches.

As concerns this clone: The sample holds other DNA sequences that translate to the same CDR3. The chain is built from TRBV7-2 and TRBJ1-6; tentative D call: TRBD1 (6 bases). This CDR3 is 16 amino acids long. Germline values: CDR1 SGHTA, CDR2 FQGNSA. V dropped 0 bases and J dropped 10 bases, with 16 bases sitting between them. The DNA for the CDR3 is TGTGCCAGCAGCTTAGCGCGTCAGGGGAGTGGCTCACCCCTCCACTTT. Translated, it gives CASSLARQGSGSPLHF.

The rearrangement links TRBV4-1 to TRBJ2-7, with D possibly matching TRBD1 (7 bases). This CDR3 region has 14 residues. The germline CDR1 and CDR2 sequences are MGHRA and YSYEKL. The V and J ends lost 4 bases and 4 bases respectively, with 14 bases between them. CDR3 nucleotide sequence: TGCGCCAGCAGCCGCGGGGACAGAGCATACGAGCAGTACTTC. Amino acid sequence: CASSRGDRAYEQYF.

This clone is a singleton in its sample. The rearrangement joins TRBV28 to TRBJ1-1, with D perhaps TRBD1 (5 bases). This CDR3 comprises 15 residues. Germline assignment: CDR1 MDHEN and CDR2 SYDVKM. V dropped 6 bases and J dropped 6 bases, with 20 bases sitting between them. Here the CDR3 DNA reads TGTGCCAGCAGCTTGACCGGGGGAGGGATGGCTGAAGCTTTCTTT. The encoded protein is CASSLTGGGMAEAFF.

The chain combines TRBV5-3 with TRBJ2-3, with 10 bases matching TRBD1. TRBV5-3 is noted as an ORF with a role that remains uncertain. There are 15 residues in the CDR3. With 4 bases clipped from V and 6 bases from J, the junction kept 8 bases outside the gene matches. The CDR3 DNA reads as TGTGCCAGAAGCAACCGGGACAGGGGTGCCGATACGCAGTATTTT. Translated: CARSNRDRGADTQYF.

This chain connects TRBV18 to TRBJ1-5, with a weak D call TRBD1 (6 bases). Germline CDR1 KGHSH, CDR2 LQKENI. This CDR3 region has 15 residues. V lost 0 bases, J lost 6 bases, and 12 bases lay in between. In DNA, the CDR3 is TGTGCCAGCTCACCACCGAACGGGGGGCGTCAGCCCCAGCATTTT. Its protein product is CASSPPNGGRQPQHF.

The V and J genes are TRBV30 and TRBJ2-2, with a weak D call TRBD2 (6 bases). The germline gives CDR1 GTSNPN, CDR2 SVGIG (reference sequence). V was shortened by 4 bases and J by 1 base, with 16 bases between the two germline ends. This CDR3 contains 16 residues. The CDR3: CAWKPGKAGNTGELFF. The DNA for the CDR3 is TGTGCCTGGAAGCCCGGAAAAGCGGGGAACACCGGGGAGCTGTTTTTT.

This rearrangement joins TRBV6-6 to TRBJ1-2, with TRBD1 as a possible D gene (5 bases). V was cut by 4 bases and J by 6 bases, with 15 bases left in between. Germline CDR1 is MNHNY and CDR2 is SVGAGI (reference sequence). The CDR3 totals 14 residues. The CDR3 region has the DNA TGTGCCAGCAGTTCCCTTGGGGGGTTTGATGGCTACACCTTC. Its translation: CASSSLGGFDGYTF.